This T cell receptor beta chain was sequenced for a study of blood T cell repertoires in COVID-19. This clone was counted many times. Generated by immunoSEQ multiplex PCR, the TCRdb table keeps only in-frame clones and is missing some. The repertoire holds 110,000 to 150,000 clones, with roughly 85% as singletons. Trimming left V 4 bases short and J 6 bases short, with 12 bases between. CDR1 MGHRA and CDR2 YSYEKL come from the germline V gene. This CDR3 is built from 14 residues. The clonotype was recovered from a man aged 45-65 years with acute or convalescent COVID-19. Sequencing was done on a sample of peripheral blood. This chain links TRBV4-1 with TRBJ2-2; possibly TRBD1 for D (5 bases). In nucleotides, the CDR3 is TGCGCCAGCAGCCTTCCTTTAGGGGCCGGGGAGCTGTTTTTT. It encodes CASSLPLGAGELFF.